Presented here are 29 T cell receptor beta chains from one specimen sequenced in a study of naive and memory T cell subsets. Two oligonucleotides, mixed equimolar, formed the beta constant-region primer covering TRBC1 and TRBC2. TCRdb ran MiXCR on the UMI-ligation and nested PCR reads and lists one entry per CDR3 protein. The sample has around 160,000 distinct CDR3 sequences; 15% to 20% are singletons. The material sequenced was naive CD4+ T cells from blood. All receptors derive from a human donor in good health.

This clonotype has a handful of counts. V and J are TRBV5-4 and TRBJ2-4; 7 nucleotides match TRBD1. The CDR3 totals 18 residues. CDR1 is SGHNT, CDR2 YYREEE, per germline (reference sequence). The trim removed 4 bases at V and 11 bases at J, leaving 24 bases unmatched. The chain's CDR3 is CASSPWTGRPGGKWVQYF. For the CDR3, the DNA is TGTGCCAGCAGCCCCTGGACAGGACGTCCGGGTGGCAAGTGGGTTCAGTACTTC.

The genes are TRBV12-3 or TRBV12-4 and TRBJ2-1; D possibly corresponds to TRBD2 (6 bases). Trimming took off 3 bases at V and 4 bases at J, with 13 bases between the two ends. The CDR3 totals 15 residues. The CDR3: CASSLGGWAYNEQFF. CDR3 nucleotide sequence: TGTGCCAGCAGTTTGGGGGGTTGGGCATACAATGAGCAGTTCTTC.

The gene calls are TRBV20-1 and TRBJ2-3; 9 bases align to TRBD2. Germline V gene data show CDR1 as DFQATT and CDR2 as SNEGSKA (reference sequence). J gave up 1 base and V 6 bases, and 14 bases lay outside the gene matches. This CDR3 spans 17 amino acids. This chain's CDR3 is CSAMTGTSPGGTDTQYF. The CDR3 nucleotides are TGCAGTGCCATGACCGGGACTAGCCCTGGGGGCACAGATACGCAGTATTTT.

This chain joins TRBV29-1 and TRBJ2-1; the D is unclear. This CDR3 contains 11 residues. The V end was cut by 5 bases, the J end by 6 bases, with 8 bases between. Germline values: CDR1 SQVTM, CDR2 ANQGSEA. CDR3 amino acids: CSVQGFNEQFF. DNA of the CDR3: TGCAGCGTTCAAGGTTTCAATGAGCAGTTCTTC.

The J gene is TRBJ2-3, the V gene TRBV7-2; D tentatively reads TRBD1 or TRBD2 (5 bases each). The CDR3 spans 15 residues. Germline CDR1 SGHTA, CDR2 FQGNSA. V lost 5 bases and J lost 2, with 14 bases in between. The DNA of the CDR3 is TGTGCCAGCAGCCCGGGACCGATGACCACAGATACGCAGTATTTT. Amino acid sequence: CASSPGPMTTDTQYF.

The chain employs TRBV4-3 and TRBJ2-1; 8 nucleotides line up with TRBD2. V gave up 0 bases and J gave up 7 bases; unmatched junction bases: 5. The CDR3 runs to 15 residues. The germline gives CDR1 LGHNA, CDR2 YSLEER. The CDR3 DNA follows: TGCGCCAGCAGCCAAGAAGGAATAGCGGGGAATGAGCAGTTCTTC. Protein sequence: CASSQEGIAGNEQFF.

This chain joins TRBV19 and TRBJ2-2; D may be TRBD1 (5 bases). The CDR3 has 16 amino acids. The germline V gene encodes CDR1 LNHDA and CDR2 SQIVND (reference sequence). The V and J ends lost 6 bases and 3 bases respectively, with 17 bases between them. CDR3 nucleotide sequence: TGTGCCAGTAGGGGGCCTGAACAACAATACACCGGGGAGCTGTTTTTT. Translation gives CASRGPEQQYTGELFF.

In this sample, this clonotype turned up a few times. The chain combines TRBV3-1 with TRBJ1-1; tentatively, D is TRBD1 (5 bases). The CDR3 sequence is 16 residues long. Germline V lookup: CDR1 LGHDT, CDR2 YNNKEL (reference sequence). The ends were cut back, 1 base at V and 0 bases at J, with 12 bases in the middle. The CDR3 is CASSQGFRQLNTEAFF. CDR3 DNA sequence: TGTGCCAGCAGCCAAGGCTTCCGACAGCTGAACACTGAAGCTTTCTTT.

The sample holds many counts of this clonotype. The chain combines TRBV12-3 or TRBV12-4 with TRBJ2-7; D is undetermined. V dropped 1 base and J dropped 2 bases, with 6 bases sitting between them. This CDR3 region has 13 residues. CDR3 in amino acids: CASSLEQTYEQYF. CDR3 in DNA: TGTGCCAGCAGTTTAGAACAGACCTACGAGCAGTACTTC.

The chain is built from TRBV6-5 and TRBJ1-1; no clear D. Trimming cost V 7 bases and J 1 base, with 16 bases left between them. The CDR3 length is 15 residues. CDR1 and CDR2 (germline): MNHEY, SVGAGI. In nucleotides, the CDR3 is TGTGCCAGCAAATACCAAGGGCGTAGGAACACTGAAGCTTTCTTT. It is translated as CASKYQGRRNTEAFF.

This clonotype has at least ten counts. This chain joins TRBV29-1 and TRBJ1-2; D may be TRBD1 (6 bases). The CDR3 has 15 amino acids. The germline V gene encodes CDR1 SQVTM and CDR2 ANQGSEA. V gave up 4 bases and J gave up 0 bases, with 15 bases separating them. CDR3 nucleotide sequence: TGCAGCGTTGCCGGACCAGGGGTAGCTAACTATGGCTACACCTTC. Protein sequence: CSVAGPGVANYGYTF.

The table lists this clonotype with a few counts. V and J are TRBV20-1 and TRBJ1-2; D is unclear. Germline values: CDR1 DFQATT, CDR2 SNEGSKA (reference sequence). V was clipped by 6 bases and J by 13 bases, with 24 bases between them. CDR3 length: 13 residues. The CDR3 sequence: CSALNRLAGVATF. CDR3 DNA: TGCAGTGCGCTCAATCGACTCGCTGGGGTGGCCACCTTC.

The genes are TRBV6-5 and TRBJ2-4, with D perhaps matching TRBD1 (5 bases). Trimming took 6 bases from V and 3 from J, leaving 9 bases between them. Germline-derived CDR1 and CDR2 are MNHEY and SVGAGI. This CDR3 contains 13 residues. CDR3 in DNA: TGTGCCAGCAGCGACAGAAACAAAAACATTCAGTACTTC. Translating gives CASSDRNKNIQYF.

CDR3 residues: CASSLETETEAFF. The CDR3, as DNA: TGCGCCAGCAGCTTGGAAACGGAGACTGAAGCTTTCTTT. V is TRBV5-1 and J is TRBJ1-1; D remains unclear. The CDR3 is 13 amino acids. The V end lost 0 bases, the J end lost 5 bases, and 8 bases lay between the germline ends. From germline, CDR1 is SGHRS and CDR2 YFSETQ.

V is TRBV24-1 and J is TRBJ2-4; D perhaps matches TRBD1 (5 bases). Germline CDR1 and CDR2: KGHDR and SFDVKD. Trimming removed 0 bases from V and 2 bases from J, with 7 bases in between. The CDR3 is 15 residues long. The CDR3 here is CATSDLGATKNIQYF. CDR3 bases: TGTGCCACCAGTGATTTGGGGGCGACCAAAAACATTCAGTACTTC.

This clonotype was counted a few times. The rearrangement joins TRBV15 to TRBJ1-5; TRBD1 is a possible D gene (5 bases). Germline CDR1 is LNHNV and CDR2 is YYDKDF (reference sequence). CDR3 length equals 17 residues. Trimming removed 0 bases from V and 1 base from J, with 13 bases in between. This CDR3 reads CATSRDPGRSSNQPQHF. The CDR3 DNA reads as TGTGCCACCAGCAGAGATCCAGGGCGGTCAAGCAATCAGCCCCAGCATTTT.

J is TRBJ2-7 and V is TRBV2; D gene unclear. The germline V gene has CDR1 SNHLY and CDR2 FYNNEI. V dropped 1 base and J dropped 3 bases, with 7 bases sitting between them. The CDR3 extends over 13 amino acids. The CDR3 DNA follows: TGTGCCAGCAGTGAAGGAAAATTCTACGAGCAGTACTTC. Protein: CASSEGKFYEQYF. The full variable domain, its missing parts supplied by reference TRBV2 and TRBJ2-7, is EPEVTQTPSHQVTQMGQEVILRCVPISNHLYFYWYRQILGQKVEFLVSFYNNEISEKSEIFDDQFSVERPDGSNFTLKIRSTKLEDSAMYFCASSEGKFYEQYFGPGTRLTVT.

The chain links TRBV6-1 to TRBJ2-7; TRBD1 matches 7 bases. V dropped 3 bases and J dropped 8; count of bases not matched to a gene: 10. The CDR3 length is 14 residues. Germline V gene lookup returns CDR1 MNHNS and CDR2 SASEGT. The CDR3 is CASSEPGGEAQQYF. DNA for the CDR3: TGTGCCAGCAGTGAGCCAGGGGGAGAGGCCCAGCAGTACTTC.

This clonotype showed up just a few times. The V gene is TRBV9, the J gene TRBJ2-1, with 10 bases fitting TRBD2. CDR1 and CDR2 (germline): SGDLS, YYNGEE. This CDR3 contains 15 residues. Trimming cost V 0 bases and J 9 bases; bases outside gene matches: 6. The CDR3 protein is CASSVASGRLGEQFF. The CDR3 DNA is TGTGCCAGCAGCGTAGCTAGCGGGAGATTAGGTGAGCAGTTCTTC.

This rearrangement joins TRBV24-1 to TRBJ2-1; a weak D match, TRBD1 (6 bases). The CDR3 loop spans 14 amino acids. Germline CDR1 and CDR2: KGHDR and SFDVKD. The V and J ends lost 4 bases and 8 bases respectively, with 14 bases between them. CDR3 DNA: TGTGCCACCAGTGACTGGACAGCCGTCGATGAGCAGTTCTTC. Its protein is CATSDWTAVDEQFF.

The chain is built from TRBV7-9 and TRBJ2-1; D is possibly TRBD2 (6 bases). V was shortened by 2 bases and J by 7 bases, with 12 bases between the two germline ends. The CDR3 sequence is 14 residues long. Germline lookup yields CDR1 SEHNR and CDR2 FQNEAQ (reference sequence). The CDR3 nucleotides are TGTGCCAGCAGCTTAACTAGCCCTAGGAATGAGCAGTTCTTC. Translated, it gives CASSLTSPRNEQFF.

This clonotype was seen more than once but under ten times. This rearrangement joins TRBV5-1 to TRBJ2-2, with D tentatively TRBD2 (5 bases). Deletions cut 0 bases from V and 14 bases from J, with 14 bases between. The V gene's germline CDR1 is SGHRS and CDR2 YFSETQ. CDR3 length equals 13 residues. The CDR3 region has the DNA TGCGCCAGCAGCTTGGGGAGCATGAGGGTCCTGTTTTTT. It codes for CASSLGSMRVLFF.

A few counts support this clonotype. The rearrangement links TRBV6-2 or TRBV6-3 to TRBJ2-7, with D perhaps matching TRBD2 (5 bases). The ends were cut back, 6 bases at V and 3 bases at J, with 15 bases in the middle. The CDR3 extends over 14 amino acids. CDR1 and CDR2 (germline): MNHEY, SVGEGT. The CDR3 reads CASRVGGDGYEQYF. The CDR3 bases are TGTGCCAGCAGGGTTGGAGGAGATGGCTACGAGCAGTACTTC.

This chain links TRBV6-1 with TRBJ1-2; 7 nucleotides line up with TRBD1. J gave up 0 bases and V 2 bases, and 3 bases lay outside the gene matches. The CDR3 totals 15 residues. Germline CDR1 and CDR2: MNHNS and SASEGT. The CDR3 sequence: CASSERTGANYGYTF. The CDR3 nucleotides are TGTGCCAGCAGTGAAAGGACAGGAGCTAACTATGGCTACACCTTC.

In DNA form, the CDR3 reads TGTGCCAGCAGGGTGACAGGGGGCGGTATTGGCTACACCTTC. Translation: CASRVTGGGIGYTF. V and J are TRBV2 and TRBJ1-2, with TRBD1 identical over 10 bases. Germline loops: CDR1 SNHLY, CDR2 FYNNEI. The CDR3 runs 14 residues. J lost 7 bases, V lost 6 bases, and 8 bases had no gene match.

This clonotype was found a few times. The V call is TRBV10-3, the J call TRBJ2-1; 7 bases are a match to TRBD2. The J segment lost 7 bases and the V segment lost 6 bases, leaving 9 bases of the junction unmatched. The CDR3 has 14 amino acids. Germline V gene data show CDR1 as ENHRY and CDR2 as SYGVKD. CDR3 region: CAIRRRERVNEQFF. Here the CDR3 DNA reads TGTGCCATCAGAAGGCGGGAGCGGGTTAATGAGCAGTTCTTC.

The chain employs TRBV18 and TRBJ1-1; D is unclear. The CDR3 runs 14 residues. Germline loops: CDR1 KGHSH, CDR2 LQKENI. Trimming shortened V by 4 bases and J by 1 base, and 10 bases separated the two germline ends. The CDR3 sequence is CASSLGYWNTEAFF. DNA of the CDR3: TGTGCCAGCTCACTGGGATATTGGAACACTGAAGCTTTCTTT.

The chain uses TRBV20-1 and TRBJ2-1; 8 bases map to TRBD2. CDR3 length: 16 residues. CDR1 is DFQATT and CDR2 is SNEGSKA in the germline V gene (reference sequence). V lost 5 bases and J lost 7; bases outside the gene matches: 16. In nucleotides, the CDR3 is TGCAGTGCTGCGCGTAGAAGCGGGAGTCGAGTAAATGAGCAGTTCTTC. Its translation: CSAARRSGSRVNEQFF.

The chain combines TRBV6-2 or TRBV6-3 with TRBJ2-7; 12 bases are shared with TRBD2. Germline V gives CDR1 MNHEY, CDR2 SVGEGT. V trimming: 5 bases; J trimming: 2 bases; junction bases outside the gene matches: 7. The CDR3 is 16 residues long. The CDR3, as DNA: TGTGCCAGCAGTGAGCCGGGACTAGCGGGTCCCTACGAGCAGTACTTC. Translating it yields CASSEPGLAGPYEQYF.